The T cell receptor beta chain under discussion was sequenced for a study of T cells in narcolepsy. At the level of the study: Enrolled donors included narcolepsy type 1 or type 2 patients and healthy controls.

TCRdb's copy holds only in-frame clones and misses some; the assay was immunoSEQ multiplex PCR. The repertoire holds tens of thousands of clones, 65% to 85% seen once, with 1.1% in the top ten. This clone has a single count. The CDR3 loop spans 20 amino acids. The TCR sequence derives from a human donor in good health. V usage is TRBV21-1 and J usage is TRBJ2-3; the table's D call, TRBD2, has no DNA check behind it. TRBV21-1 is marked as a pseudogene. What was sequenced was memory (CD45RA-) CD4+ T cells from blood. The CDR3 nucleotides read TGTGCCAGCAGCAAAGGCCTGGGACCGCGACTAGCGGGAGTTCTTGATACGCAGTATTTT. Amino acids: CASSKGLGPRLAGVLDTQYF.